This T cell receptor beta chain was recorded in a study of early T cells in non-severe SARS-CoV-2 infection (TCRdb year 2021). Concerning the study at large: Because TCR sequencing relied on bulk RNA taken from unsorted whole blood, pairing of alpha and beta chains was not possible.

The paper's findings and limits, for the study overall: VDJdb matching was skewed toward anti-spike CD8 responses and likely underestimated virus-specific expansions, missing private and CD4 specificities.

The method behind the library was 5' RACE. TCRdb shows the sequencer as NextSeq 500. The TCR library protocol attached unique molecular identifiers to individual cDNA molecules to correct for sequencing error and PCR bias. Both TCR alpha and beta chains were sequenced, and tight co-correlation was observed between alpha and beta sequence abundances in each sample. The original pipeline was this. Decombinator V4 was used to annotate the V gene, J gene and CDR3 of the TCR sequences. Expanded TCRs were defined as changing significantly between any two time points under a Poisson model with p below 0.0001. TCR abundances were normalised to the total number of TCRs sequenced per sample and expressed as counts per million. MAIT TCRs were defined by TRAV1-2 paired with TRAJ12, TRAJ20 or TRAJ33, and iNKT TCRs by TRAV10 paired with TRAJ18. A search of VDJdb, accessed on 1 November 2021, was run for TCRs annotated to CMV, EBV and SARS-CoV-2, with TCRs annotated for multiple antigens excluded. The raw public reads went through TCRdb reprocessing: fastp at Q25, MiXCR clone calling, in-frame beta chains kept. When rows share a CDR3 protein, they turn into one entry using the most common DNA and genes. What appears here as the V and J calls and clone size reflects TCRdb's work, not the paper's. The sample yields 95,000 to 100,000 distinct CDR3 sequences; approximately 13% were counted once. About 2.3% of the sample is in the top ten clones.

This was a case-control study nested in a cohort of healthcare workers in London, UK, who had nasopharyngeal swab PCR tests and blood samples taken every week. Healthcare workers were recruited during the week of the UK lockdown, between 23 and 31 March 2020, and followed weekly for up to roughly 15 weeks. The table lists this clonotype with a few counts. Its binding antigen is unknown. No per-base quality is available; no much larger clone lies one base away. Via the germline V gene, CDR1 is LGHNT and CDR2 FRNRAP. V and J lose 10 bases and 4 bases, and a span of 11 bases separates them. CDR3 length: 11 amino acids, cysteine to phenylalanine. Just CDR3 DNA is preserved here, 33 bases in frame from base 1.

Sequenced: whole blood. The receptor's source is an adult who was a healthcare worker with PCR-confirmed SARS-CoV-2 infection or an uninfected control (not recorded which). This receptor chain uses TRBV12-5 and TRBJ2-7; the D gene is possibly TRBD1, with 6 bases matching. The CDR3 corresponds to CAIDRRYEQYF. The sequence in DNA is TGTGCTATTGACAGGAGGTACGAGCAGTACTTC.